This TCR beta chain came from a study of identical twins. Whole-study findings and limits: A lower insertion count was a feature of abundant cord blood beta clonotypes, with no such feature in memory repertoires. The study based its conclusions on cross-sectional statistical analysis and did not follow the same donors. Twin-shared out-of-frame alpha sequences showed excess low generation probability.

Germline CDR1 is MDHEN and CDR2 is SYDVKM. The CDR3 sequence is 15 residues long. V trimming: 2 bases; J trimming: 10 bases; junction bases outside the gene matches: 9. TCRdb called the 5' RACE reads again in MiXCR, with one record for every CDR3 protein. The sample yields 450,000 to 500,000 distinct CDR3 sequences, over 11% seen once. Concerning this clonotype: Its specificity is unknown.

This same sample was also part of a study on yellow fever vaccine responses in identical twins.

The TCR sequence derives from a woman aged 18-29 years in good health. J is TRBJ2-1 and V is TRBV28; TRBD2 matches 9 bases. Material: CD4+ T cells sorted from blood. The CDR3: CASSLRPLAGQEQFF. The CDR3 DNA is TGTGCCAGCAGTTTACGACCCCTAGCGGGACAGGAGCAGTTCTTC.